The clone carrying this T cell receptor (beta chain) was seen a handful of times. Its cognate antigen is unknown. The data derive from a study of early T cells in non-severe SARS-CoV-2 infection. Findings and limits, study-wide: Database matching using VDJdb favored anti-spike CD8 responses, with private and CD4 specificities left missing.

Individual cDNA molecules received unique molecular identifiers. TCRdb independently ran MiXCR on the 5' RACE reads; one entry per CDR3 protein. The sample has 100,000 to 120,000 distinct CDR3 sequences, roughly 12% seen once; the top ten hold approximately 4%. Trimming cost V 1 base and J 3 bases, with 13 bases left between them. The CDR3 sequence is 15 residues long. The V gene's germline CDR1 is SGHVS and CDR2 FNYEAQ. This chain links TRBV7-6 with TRBJ2-7; tentative D call: TRBD2 (5 bases). The origin of this receptor is an adult who was a healthcare worker with PCR-confirmed SARS-CoV-2 infection or an uninfected control (not recorded which). The source material was whole blood, sampled at baseline. DNA of the CDR3: TGTGCCAGCAGCTTAGGGGCTGGACTTAACTACGAGCAGTACTTC. Amino acids: CASSLGAGLNYEQYF.